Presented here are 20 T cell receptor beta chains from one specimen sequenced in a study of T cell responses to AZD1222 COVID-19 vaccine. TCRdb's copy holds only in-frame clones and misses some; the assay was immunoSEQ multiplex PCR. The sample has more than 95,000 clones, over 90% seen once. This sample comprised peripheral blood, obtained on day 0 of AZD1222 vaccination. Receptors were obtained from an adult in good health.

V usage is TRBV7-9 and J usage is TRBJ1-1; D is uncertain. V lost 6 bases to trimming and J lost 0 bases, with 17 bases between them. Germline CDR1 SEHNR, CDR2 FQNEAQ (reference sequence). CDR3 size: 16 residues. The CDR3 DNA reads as TGTGCCAGCAGAACTAGCGGCTTAGGTTTGAACACTGAAGCTTTCTTT. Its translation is CASRTSGLGLNTEAFF.

CDR3 in amino acids: CASNLDRVGYSNQPQHF. CDR3 in DNA: TGTGCCAGCAACCTTGACAGGGTCGGGTATAGCAATCAGCCCCAGCATTTT. The chain recombines TRBV28 with TRBJ1-5; 7 nucleotides line up with TRBD1. With V trimmed by 7 bases and J by 0 bases, 12 bases remained unmatched. CDR1 and CDR2 from the germline V gene are MDHEN and SYDVKM. There are 17 residues in the CDR3.

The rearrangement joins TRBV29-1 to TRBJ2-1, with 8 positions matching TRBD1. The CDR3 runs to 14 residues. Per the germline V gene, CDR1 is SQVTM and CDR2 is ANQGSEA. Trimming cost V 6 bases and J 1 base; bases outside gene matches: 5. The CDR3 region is CSVKDRGSYNEQFF. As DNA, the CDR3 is TGCAGCGTCAAAGACAGGGGTTCCTACAATGAGCAGTTCTTC.

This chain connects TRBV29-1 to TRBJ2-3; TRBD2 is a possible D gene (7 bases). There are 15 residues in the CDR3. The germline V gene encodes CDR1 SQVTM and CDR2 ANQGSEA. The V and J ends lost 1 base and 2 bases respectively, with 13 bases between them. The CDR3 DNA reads TGCAGCGTTGAAGCGCGCGGGGGCTACACAGATACGCAGTATTTT. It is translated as CSVEARGGYTDTQYF.

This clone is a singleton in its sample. CDR3 loop: CASSPVLAGVNEQFF. DNA of the CDR3: TGTGCCAGCAGCCCTGTACTAGCGGGAGTAAATGAGCAGTTCTTC. This chain connects TRBV9 to TRBJ2-1; 11 positions agree with TRBD2. Germline assignment: CDR1 SGDLS and CDR2 YYNGEE. The CDR3 contains 15 residues. Trimming removed 4 bases from V and 7 bases from J; junction bases left unmatched: 7.

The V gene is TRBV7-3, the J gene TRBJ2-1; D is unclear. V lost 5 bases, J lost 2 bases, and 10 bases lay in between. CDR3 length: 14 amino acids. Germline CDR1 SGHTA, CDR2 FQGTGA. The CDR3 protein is CASSPGRTYNEQFF. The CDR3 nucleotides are TGTGCCAGCAGCCCCGGAAGGACCTACAATGAGCAGTTCTTC.

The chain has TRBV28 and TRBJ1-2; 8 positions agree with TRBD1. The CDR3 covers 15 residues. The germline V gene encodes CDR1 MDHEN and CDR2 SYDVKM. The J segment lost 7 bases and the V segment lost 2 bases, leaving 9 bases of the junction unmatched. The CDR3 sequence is CASSLHAGQGSGYTF. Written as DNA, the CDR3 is TGTGCCAGCAGTTTACACGCCGGACAGGGTAGTGGCTACACCTTC.

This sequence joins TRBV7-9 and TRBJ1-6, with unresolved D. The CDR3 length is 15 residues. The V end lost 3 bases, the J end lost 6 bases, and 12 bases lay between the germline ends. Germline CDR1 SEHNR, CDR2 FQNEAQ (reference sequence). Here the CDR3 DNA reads TGTGCCAGCAGCTTGGGGTCGGGGAGTAATTCACCCCTCCACTTT. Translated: CASSLGSGSNSPLHF.

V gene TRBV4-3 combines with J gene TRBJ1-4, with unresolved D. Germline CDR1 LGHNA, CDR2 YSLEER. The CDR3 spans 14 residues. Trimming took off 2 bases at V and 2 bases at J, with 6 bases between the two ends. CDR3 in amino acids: CASSQRGTNEKLFF. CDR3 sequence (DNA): TGCGCCAGCAGCCAAAGAGGGACTAATGAAAAACTGTTTTTT.

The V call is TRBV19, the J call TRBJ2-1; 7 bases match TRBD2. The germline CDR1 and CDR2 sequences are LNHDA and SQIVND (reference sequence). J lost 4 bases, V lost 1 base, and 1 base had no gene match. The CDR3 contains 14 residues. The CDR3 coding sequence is TGTGCCAGTAGTATAGGGGGGGGTTACAATGAGCAGTTCTTC. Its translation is CASSIGGGYNEQFF.

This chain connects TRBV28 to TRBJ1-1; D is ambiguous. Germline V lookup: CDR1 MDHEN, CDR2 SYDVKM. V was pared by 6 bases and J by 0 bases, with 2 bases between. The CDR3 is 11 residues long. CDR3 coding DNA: TGTGCCAGCAGGGTGAACACTGAAGCTTTCTTT. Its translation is CASRVNTEAFF.

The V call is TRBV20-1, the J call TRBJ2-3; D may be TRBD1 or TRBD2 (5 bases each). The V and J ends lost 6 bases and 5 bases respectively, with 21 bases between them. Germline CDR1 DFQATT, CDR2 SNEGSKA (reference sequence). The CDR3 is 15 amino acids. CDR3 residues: CSASAGAIGIDTQYF. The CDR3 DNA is TGCAGTGCGAGTGCCGGGGCCATTGGGATAGATACGCAGTATTTT.

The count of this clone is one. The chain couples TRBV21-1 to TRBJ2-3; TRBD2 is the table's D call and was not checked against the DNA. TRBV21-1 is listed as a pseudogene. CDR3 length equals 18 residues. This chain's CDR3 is CASSSDTGTRRLEDTQYF. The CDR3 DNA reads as TGTGCCAGCAGCAGTGATACCGGGACTAGAAGGTTGGAAGATACGCAGTATTTT.

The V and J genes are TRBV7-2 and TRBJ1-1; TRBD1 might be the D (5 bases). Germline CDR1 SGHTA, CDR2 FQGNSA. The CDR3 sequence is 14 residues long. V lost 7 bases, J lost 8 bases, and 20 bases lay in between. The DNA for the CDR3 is TGTGCCAGCATTCTTAATGGGCGCGGGGCGGAAGCTTTCTTT. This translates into CASILNGRGAEAFF.

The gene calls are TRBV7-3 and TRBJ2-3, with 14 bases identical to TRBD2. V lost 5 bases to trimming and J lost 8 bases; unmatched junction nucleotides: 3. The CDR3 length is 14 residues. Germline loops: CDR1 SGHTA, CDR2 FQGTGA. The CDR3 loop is CASSPGTSGSTQYF. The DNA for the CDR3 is TGTGCCAGCAGCCCCGGGACTAGCGGGAGTACGCAGTATTTT.

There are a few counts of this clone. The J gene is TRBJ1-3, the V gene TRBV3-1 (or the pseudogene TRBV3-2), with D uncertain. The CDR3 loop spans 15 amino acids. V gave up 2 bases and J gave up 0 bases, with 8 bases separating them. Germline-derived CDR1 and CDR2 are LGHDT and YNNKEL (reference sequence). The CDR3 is CASSQYESSGNTIYF. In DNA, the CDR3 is TGTGCCAGCAGCCAATACGAGTCCTCTGGAAACACCATATATTTT.

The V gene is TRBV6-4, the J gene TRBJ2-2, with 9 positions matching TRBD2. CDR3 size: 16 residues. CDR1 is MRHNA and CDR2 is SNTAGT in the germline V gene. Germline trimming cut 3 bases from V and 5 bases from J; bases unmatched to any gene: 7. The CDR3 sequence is CASSESSGSGTGELFF. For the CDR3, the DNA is TGTGCCAGCAGTGAAAGTAGCGGGAGTGGAACCGGGGAGCTGTTTTTT.

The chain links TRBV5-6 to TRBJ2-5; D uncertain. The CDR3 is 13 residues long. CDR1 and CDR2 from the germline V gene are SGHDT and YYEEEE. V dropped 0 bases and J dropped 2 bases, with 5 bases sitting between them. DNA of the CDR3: TGTGCCAGCAGCTTGGACATTCAAGAGACCCAGTACTTC. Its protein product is CASSLDIQETQYF.

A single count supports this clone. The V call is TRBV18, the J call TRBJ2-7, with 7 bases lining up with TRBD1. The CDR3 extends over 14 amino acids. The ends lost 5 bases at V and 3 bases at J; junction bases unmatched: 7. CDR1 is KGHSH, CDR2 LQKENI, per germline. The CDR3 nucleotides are TGTGCCAGCTCAGAACGGGACAGATACTACGAGCAGTACTTC. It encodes CASSERDRYYEQYF.

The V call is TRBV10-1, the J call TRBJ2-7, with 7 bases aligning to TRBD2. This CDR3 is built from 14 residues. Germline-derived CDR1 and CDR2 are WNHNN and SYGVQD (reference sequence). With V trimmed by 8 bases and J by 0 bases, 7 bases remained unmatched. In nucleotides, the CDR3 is TGCGCCAGCGGTCGACTAGCCAACTCCTACGAGCAGTACTTC. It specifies CASGRLANSYEQYF.